This TCR beta chain emerged from a study of cytomegalovirus exposure and HLA in healthy donors. Study-wide background: A subsequent analysis stated that the roughly 130 validation repertoires were run on the same platform as the roughly 710 first-cohort repertoires.

The CDR3 length is 14 residues. The V segment lost 3 bases and the J segment 10 bases; nucleotides outside the gene matches: 9. Germline CDR1 is PRHDT and CDR2 is FYEKMQ (reference sequence). A remark on this clone: The antigen is not known.

The study, taken as a whole, reports: A list of around 150 TCR beta chains associated with cytomegalovirus was given. It was found in a later analysis that first-cohort TCR clusters tended to co-occur in the 100 to 150 validation repertoires.

Some clones are missing from TCRdb's copy, which holds only in-frame ones; the method was immunoSEQ multiplex PCR. In the table there are 120,000 or so clones, approximately 90% of which are singletons. Sample: PBMCs. The sequence derives from a woman between 18 and 30 years old in good health and CMV-seronegative. This chain connects TRBV13 to TRBJ1-1; 9 bases agree with TRBD1. CDR3 bases: TGTGCCAGCAGCTTCGGGACAGGGCCTGGGACAGCTTTCTTT. Protein product: CASSFGTGPGTAFF.